The next 28 T cell receptor beta chains were all read from a single sample in a study of beta chain features in type 1 diabetes. Isolated RNA was reverse transcribed in full, so expressed TCRB transcripts were sequenced. Data came from immunoSEQ multiplex PCR; TCRdb stores just in-frame clones and leaves some out. The profile shows under 300,000 clones, 8% of them singletons. The material sequenced was central memory CD4+ T cells from blood. The receptors were sampled from a young woman in good health.

For this clone: A junction end diverges from the germline sequence, so it may reflect a read error. The chain couples TRBV5-5 to TRBJ2-5; 13 bases fit TRBD2. The CDR3 runs to 19 residues. Germline CDR1 and CDR2: SGHKS and YYEKEE (reference sequence). The chain's CDR3 is CASSSLAGGPYQAEETQYF. DNA for the CDR3: TGCGCCAGCAGCTCACTAGCGGGAGGGCCTTACCAAGCGGAAGAGACCCAGTACTTC.

In this sample, this clone turned up a few times. V is TRBV28 and J is TRBJ2-7; D is ambiguous. Germline V gene lookup returns CDR1 MDHEN and CDR2 SYDVKM. The CDR3 sequence is 13 residues long. V was shortened by 2 bases and J by 7 bases, with 12 bases between the two germline ends. CDR3 protein: CASSLNSDQEQYV. In DNA, the CDR3 is TGTGCCAGCAGTTTAAACAGCGACCAAGAGCAGTACGTC.

In this sample, this clone turned up a few times. The chain employs TRBV7-8 and TRBJ2-5, with TRBD2 matching 16 bases. J gave up 4 bases and V 5 bases, and 7 bases lay outside the gene matches. The CDR3 length is 17 residues. Germline lookup yields CDR1 SGHVS and CDR2 FQNEAQ. The DNA of the CDR3 is TGTGCCAGCAGCATCGGGACTAGCGGGAGGGCCTCAGAGACCCAGTACTTC. Translated, it gives CASSIGTSGRASETQYF.

This clone was detected only a few times. The rearrangement joins TRBV5-1 to TRBJ2-3, with 8 bases lining up with TRBD1. Trimming removed 4 bases from V and 1 base from J; junction bases left unmatched: 5. This CDR3 spans 15 amino acids. CDR1 SGHRS and CDR2 YFSETQ come from the germline V gene. The CDR3 sequence: CASSPGQGRTDTQYF. The CDR3 region has the DNA TGCGCCAGCAGCCCCGGACAGGGACGCACAGATACGCAGTATTTT. The whole variable domain, filled in from reference TRBV5-1 and TRBJ2-3, reads KAGVTQTPRYLIKTRGQQVTLSCSPISGHRSVSWYQQTPGQGLQFLFEYFSETQRNKGNFPGRFSGRQFSNSRSEMNVSTLELGDSALYLCASSPGQGRTDTQYFGPGTRLTVL.

This clone came up once. The chain couples TRBV6-1 to TRBJ1-5, with D possibly being TRBD1 (5 bases). Trimming pared 6 bases from V and 7 bases from J, leaving 10 bases between. The CDR3 has 12 amino acids. The germline CDR1 and CDR2 sequences are MNHNS and SASEGT. The CDR3 bases are TGTGCCAGCAGCTTGCAGGGCCAGCCCCAGCATTTT. It yields the protein CASSLQGQPQHF.

This clone was detected many times. In the same sample, other DNA sequences code for this CDR3. The chain couples TRBV18 to TRBJ2-7; D is uncertain. The CDR3 length is 12 residues. Germline V CDR1 and CDR2: KGHSH, LQKENI. V was clipped by 3 bases and J by 3 bases, with 6 bases between them. CDR3 in DNA: TGTGCCAGCTCACCTGATCGCTACGAGCAGTACGTC. Translated, it gives CASSPDRYEQYV.

In nucleotides, the CDR3 is TGTGCCAGCAGCTTATGGGCGGTAGCGGGGGGTTCGGAGACCCAGTACTTC. Translated: CASSLWAVAGGSETQYF. This rearrangement joins TRBV11-1 to TRBJ2-5; 10 bases are a match to TRBD2. Germline V gene data show CDR1 as SGHAT and CDR2 as FQDESV (reference sequence). V dropped 2 bases and J dropped 5; count of bases not matched to a gene: 11. This CDR3 has 17 amino acids.

The chain uses TRBV29-1 and TRBJ1-1; no reliable D call. Germline V gene sequence: CDR1 SQVTM, CDR2 ANQGSEA. Trimming cost V 7 bases and J 8 bases, with 14 bases left between them. The CDR3 has 11 amino acids. CDR3 amino acids: CSAHWGGEAFF. Here the CDR3 DNA reads TGCAGCGCCCACTGGGGAGGAGAAGCTTTCTTT.

This clone was counted a few times. J is TRBJ2-7 and V is TRBV5-5; D gene unclear. V lost 0 bases and J 3 bases, leaving 4 bases between the germline ends. Germline loops: CDR1 SGHKS, CDR2 YYEKEE (reference sequence). The CDR3 sequence is 12 residues long. CDR3 nucleotide sequence: TGTGCCAGCAGCTTGGTTCTCTACGAGCAGTACTTC. Translated, it gives CASSLVLYEQYF. The variable domain in full, with the rest retrieved from reference TRBV5-5 and TRBJ2-7, is DAGVTQSPTHLIKTRGQQVTLRCSPISGHKSVSWYQQVLGQGPQFIFQYYEKEERGRGNFPDRFSARQFPNYSSELNVNALLLGDSALYLCASSLVLYEQYFGPGTRLTVT.

This chain connects TRBV4-3 to TRBJ1-5; 8 bases match TRBD1. CDR3 size: 16 residues. Looked up from germline, CDR1 is LGHNA and CDR2 is YSLEER. Germline trimming cut 0 bases from V and 5 bases from J; bases unmatched to any gene: 6. CDR3 bases: TGCGCCAGCAGCCAAGAACTCCAGGGGGCTGATCAGCCCCAGCATTTT. Translating it yields CASSQELQGADQPQHF.

In its sample, this clone was seen a few times. Possible read error: a much larger clone is one base away. The chain is built from TRBV7-9 and TRBJ2-2; no clear D. CDR3 length: 12 residues. V shed 1 base and J shed 7 bases, with 4 bases lying between them. Germline CDR1 is SEHNR and CDR2 is FQNEAQ (reference sequence). CDR3 nucleotide sequence: TGTGCCAGCAGCTTAGAGGGCGGGGAGCTGTTTTTT. Encoded protein: CASSLEGGELFF.

J is TRBJ1-5 and V is TRBV7-9, with 9 bases lining up with TRBD1. V gave up 3 bases and J gave up 3 bases; unmatched junction bases: 3. CDR1 and CDR2 from the germline V gene are SEHNR and FQNEAQ (reference sequence). The CDR3 runs to 15 residues. In DNA, the CDR3 is TGTGCCAGCAGCTTCGGGACAGGGACCAATCAGCCCCAGCATTTT. This codes for CASSFGTGTNQPQHF.

This clone was seen a few times. The chain is built from TRBV28 and TRBJ2-1; 9 nucleotides line up with TRBD1. The CDR3 is 16 amino acids. After removal of 1 base from V and 3 bases from J, the junction contained 4 bases not matched to a gene. The germline V gene has CDR1 MDHEN and CDR2 SYDVKM. CDR3 sequence (DNA): TGTGCCAGCAGTTTATCGGGACAGGGAGGCTACAATGAGCAGTTCTTC. Its translation: CASSLSGQGGYNEQFF.

This clone was seen at least ten times. The chain uses TRBV13 and TRBJ2-5; D remains ambiguous. This CDR3 comprises 12 residues. The germline V gene has CDR1 PRHDT and CDR2 FYEKMQ (reference sequence). Between the trimmed V and J ends, which lost 2 bases and 5 bases, there was a span of 6 bases. CDR3 in amino acids: CASSLYSETQYF. In nucleotides, the CDR3 is TGTGCCAGCAGCTTATATTCTGAGACCCAGTACTTC.

This clone occurred a few times. The V call is TRBV5-1, the J call TRBJ2-7; D not resolved. Trimming cost V 0 bases and J 2 bases, with 0 bases left between them. The CDR3 is 11 amino acids. The V gene's germline CDR1 is SGHRS and CDR2 YFSETQ. CDR3 DNA sequence: TGCGCCAGCAGCTTGGCCTACGAGCAGTACTTC. This sequence encodes CASSLAYEQYF.

This clone was detected only a few times. The V gene is TRBV18, the J gene TRBJ1-1, with D perhaps TRBD1 (6 bases). V lost 3 bases and J lost 11, with 19 bases in between. This CDR3 has 14 amino acids. Germline CDR1 reads KGHSH; CDR2 reads LQKENI. Written as DNA, the CDR3 is TGTGCCAGCTCACCCGCCGGGGGCGGGCGTTCGGCTTTCTTT. Its protein is CASSPAGGGRSAFF.

CDR3 residues: CASSQLAGYEQYV. DNA for the CDR3: TGCGCCAGCAGTCAATTAGCGGGGTACGAGCAGTACGTC. This chain connects TRBV23-1 to TRBJ2-7; 8 bases map to TRBD2. TRBV23-1 is an ORF; its function is uncertain. The CDR3 runs 13 residues. V shed 1 base and J 4 bases; nucleotides not matched to a gene: 0.

This clone was seen more than once but under ten times. This chain joins TRBV4-2 and TRBJ1-5, with no clear D. Germline V CDR1 and CDR2: LGHNA, YNFKEQ. The V and J ends lost 1 base and 9 bases respectively, with 13 bases between them. The CDR3 is 14 amino acids. The CDR3 loop is CASSQGVSWVPQHF. CDR3 nucleotide sequence: TGTGCCAGCAGCCAAGGCGTCAGCTGGGTGCCCCAGCATTTT.

This clone has only a few counts. The chain uses TRBV4-3 and TRBJ1-4; a weak D match, TRBD1 (6 bases). CDR3 length: 14 residues. V was trimmed by 4 bases and J by 7 bases, leaving 13 bases between them. Germline CDR1 is LGHNA and CDR2 is YSLEER. The CDR3 DNA reads as TGCGCCAGCAGCCGTACAGGGAAGAGTGAAAAACTGTTTTTT. It yields the protein CASSRTGKSEKLFF.

V usage is TRBV12-5 and J usage is TRBJ2-7; possible D gene TRBD2, 5 bases. The CDR3 runs to 13 residues. Germline CDR1 reads LGHNT; CDR2 reads FRNRAP. V was clipped by 3 bases and J by 3 bases, with 9 bases between them. This chain's CDR3 is CASGFPGNYEQYV. CDR3 nucleotides: TGTGCTAGTGGTTTCCCCGGGAACTACGAGCAGTACGTC.

This clone has just a few counts. The chain employs TRBV18 and TRBJ2-7, with a tentative D call TRBD2 (5 bases). The CDR3 extends over 14 amino acids. The germline V and J ends were trimmed by 3 bases and 2 bases, with 11 bases remaining between them. Germline CDR1 KGHSH, CDR2 LQKENI. The CDR3 protein is CASSPSRRPYEQYV. Here the CDR3 DNA reads TGTGCCAGCTCACCCTCCAGGAGGCCCTACGAGCAGTACGTC.

This chain links TRBV7-2 with TRBJ2-5; 11 nucleotides match TRBD2. Per the germline V gene, CDR1 is SGHTA and CDR2 is FQGNSA. This CDR3 is 16 amino acids long. The ends lost 0 bases at V and 2 bases at J; junction bases unmatched: 2. The CDR3 DNA sequence: TGTGCCAGCAGCTTAGCAGGGACTAGCGGTCAAGAGACCCAGTACTTC. This sequence encodes CASSLAGTSGQETQYF.

This clone was counted between two and nine times. The chain combines TRBV6-6 with TRBJ2-5, with TRBD2 as a possible D gene (6 bases). The ends were cut back, 6 bases at V and 5 bases at J, with 13 bases in the middle. Germline CDR1 and CDR2: MNHNY and SVGAGI (reference sequence). The length of the CDR3 is 13 residues. The CDR3 protein is CASRLAGSETQYF. CDR3 in DNA: TGTGCCAGCAGACTAGCTGGGTCCGAGACCCAGTACTTC.

This clone has just a few counts. This chain links TRBV18 with TRBJ2-2; 7 positions agree with TRBD1. The V gene end was trimmed by 3 bases and the J gene end by 6 bases; junction bases not matched to a gene: 7. Germline assignment: CDR1 KGHSH and CDR2 LQKENI. The CDR3 is 15 amino acids. The CDR3 nucleotides read TGTGCCAGCTCACCGGGACAGATGGGAGCCGGGGAGCTGTTTTTT. Encoded protein: CASSPGQMGAGELFF.

This clone has more than one count but fewer than ten. This chain connects TRBV7-9 to TRBJ2-4, with a tentative D call TRBD2 (6 bases). The germline V and J ends were trimmed by 10 bases and 3 bases, with 13 bases remaining between them. The CDR3 is made up of 13 amino acids. Germline V gene data show CDR1 as SEHNR and CDR2 as FQNEAQ (reference sequence). The chain's CDR3 is CAISGGGKNIQYF. Here the CDR3 DNA reads TGTGCCATTTCCGGGGGTGGCAAAAACATTCAGTACTTC. Using reference TRBV7-9 and TRBJ2-4 for the parts outside the CDR3, the full variable domain is DTGVSQNPRHKITKRGQNVTFRCDPISEHNRLYWYRQTLGQGPEFLTYFQNEAQLEKSRLLSDRFSAERPKGSFSTLEIQRTEQGDSAMYLCAISGGGKNIQYFGAGTRLSVL.

There are a few counts of this clone. Here the CDR3 reads CASSRTYPGQGNYEQYV. DNA of the CDR3: TGTGCCAGCAGCAGAACTTACCCGGGACAGGGAAACTACGAGCAGTACGTC. The V and J genes are TRBV21-1 and TRBJ2-7; TRBD1 is taken as the D call from the table, unchecked against the DNA. TRBV21-1 is classified as a pseudogene. The CDR3 totals 17 residues.

This clone has more than one count but fewer than ten. The chain uses TRBV11-2 and TRBJ2-5; D possibly corresponds to TRBD1 (7 bases). The CDR3 contains 14 residues. The V gene lost 5 bases and the J gene lost 2 bases, with 12 bases spanning the gap. Germline values: CDR1 SGHAT, CDR2 FQNNGV. CDR3: CASSRGTEQETQYF. The CDR3 DNA sequence: TGTGCCAGCAGCCGCGGGACAGAGCAAGAGACCCAGTACTTC.

This clone was found once. The chain couples TRBV7-3 to TRBJ2-7; D may be TRBD2 (6 bases). V lost 5 bases and J 7 bases, leaving 24 bases between the germline ends. The CDR3 length is 16 residues. Germline CDR1 is SGHTA and CDR2 is FQGTGA. The CDR3 protein is CASSPPAWAGNGEQYV. For the CDR3, the DNA is TGTGCCAGCAGCCCCCCCGCTTGGGCGGGGAACGGGGAGCAGTACGTC.